This TCR beta chain was sequenced during a study of blood T cell repertoires in COVID-19. The germline V and J ends were trimmed by 2 bases and 5 bases, with 12 bases remaining between them. Germline values: CDR1 SNHLY, CDR2 FYNNEI. CDR3 length: 15 residues. Profiling relied on immunoSEQ multiplex PCR, and the TCRdb table lists in-frame clones only, not all of them. Among almost 500,000 clones listed, 75% to 90% were seen once. This clonotype was sampled from a woman in her sixties or seventies who had recovered from COVID-19. The chain couples TRBV2 to TRBJ2-2; perhaps TRBD1 as D (6 bases). Sequencing was done on a sample of PBMCs or T cells enriched from blood (not recorded which). CDR3 DNA: TGTGCCAGCAGTGAACAGGGGAGTAGTACCGGGGAGCTGTTTTTT. Its translation is CASSEQGSSTGELFF. Based on the CDR3 plus reference TRBV2 and TRBJ2-2, the full variable domain is EPEVTQTPSHQVTQMGQEVILRCVPISNHLYFYWYRQILGQKVEFLVSFYNNEISEKSEIFDDQFSVERPDGSNFTLKIRSTKLEDSAMYFCASSEQGSSTGELFFGEGSRLTVL.